The present T cell receptor (beta chain) was sequenced within a study of CD8 T cells in ankylosing spondylitis. Whole-study findings and limits: A motif of roughly eight highly homologous TCR beta variants was seen as apparently characteristic of ankylosing spondylitis blood. Reports say disease-linked clones showed up significantly more in matched ankylosing spondylitis synovial fluid.

TCRdb re-derived calls from the 5' RACE reads in MiXCR, one entry per CDR3 protein. Altogether roughly 230,000 distinct CDR3 sequences are present, less than 9.5% being singletons, with the ten largest covering 4.5% to 5%. This clonotype was counted at least ten times. As yet, its antigen is unknown. CDR3 size: 15 residues. With 0 bases clipped from V and 3 bases from J, the junction kept 1 base outside the gene matches. Per germline, CDR1 SGHRS and CDR2 YFSETQ. The sequence came from a female donor with ankylosing spondylitis or in good health (not recorded which). The sequenced material came from blood, either unsorted or a sorted T cell fraction (not recorded which). The chain uses TRBV5-1 and TRBJ2-3; 10 nucleotides line up with TRBD2. Here the CDR3 DNA reads TGCGCCAGCAGCTTGGCTAGCGGGAGTACAGATACGCAGTATTTT. Amino acid sequence: CASSLASGSTDTQYF.